This T cell receptor beta chain was obtained from a study of T cells in Graves' hyperthyroidism and ophthalmopathy. This clonotype was counted ten times or more. Its antigen remains unknown. Study findings and constraints: Most clonotypes that expanded in the thyroid above 0.001 also showed up in blood.

Amplified regions were TCR beta CDR3 sequences from RNA transcripts. Carried out on the TCR CDR3, a first-round RT-PCR used the HTBI primer set. Via MiXCR, TCRdb re-called the multiplex PCR reads, giving one row per CDR3 protein. Of a few hundred thousand distinct CDR3 sequences detected, approximately 15% appear once; the ten largest clones hold about 5.8%. The V gene lost 7 bases and the J gene lost 1 base, with 8 bases spanning the gap. Germline V gene lookup returns CDR1 LNHNV and CDR2 YYDKDF (reference sequence). This CDR3 has 13 residues. Those with hyperthyroidism were 18 to 65 years old, newly diagnosed, and ill for under 2 months. Reasons for excluding patients were uncontrolled infection, other autoimmune disease, pregnancy or lactation. Fresh 10 ml peripheral blood yielded PBMCs.

Sequenced material: blood. The chain joins TRBV15 to TRBJ2-4; unclear D gene. This receptor was identified in a woman in her 30s with Graves' hyperthyroidism that later progressed to Graves' ophthalmopathy. The DNA of the CDR3 is TGTGCCACCACTGGCGCGGCCAAAAACATTCAGTACTTC. Its protein is CATTGAAKNIQYF.